The T cell receptor (beta chain) under discussion was sequenced for a study of cytomegalovirus exposure and HLA in healthy donors. The germline V gene encodes CDR1 SGHTA and CDR2 FQGNSA. The CDR3 sequence is 15 residues long. Trimming removed 2 bases from V and 4 bases from J; junction bases left unmatched: 3. The study ran its PCR with 60 Vbeta and 13 Jbeta primers. TCRdb's table, derived via immunoSEQ multiplex PCR, lists solely in-frame clones and lacks some. The profile shows some 150,000 clones, roughly 80% of them singletons. This chain connects TRBV7-2 to TRBJ2-7; 12 positions agree with TRBD1. Sequencing was done on a sample of PBMCs. This sequence originates from a woman between 50 and 59 years old in good health and CMV-seronegative. The chain's CDR3 is CASSLRGQGAYEQYF. The CDR3 DNA follows: TGTGCCAGCAGCTTAAGGGGACAGGGGGCATACGAGCAGTACTTC.